The next 9 T cell receptor beta chains were all read from a single sample in a study of blood T cells in healthy people across ages. A second PCR, run for roughly 7 to 11 cycles, used a sample-barcoded 5' primer plus a J-beta primer mix. Each CDR3 protein is one row after TCRdb ran MiXCR on the 5' RACE reads. The profile shows roughly 1,700,000 distinct CDR3 sequences, approximately 28% of them singletons. The sequenced sample consisted of blood. Every receptor here comes from a woman under 40 in good health.

This clonotype was detected only a few times. This clone may be a read error of a much larger clone one base away. The chain recombines TRBV29-1 with TRBJ2-6; D might be TRBD1 (6 bases). CDR3 length: 17 residues. Germline lookup yields CDR1 SQVTM and CDR2 ANQGSEA. Written as DNA, the CDR3 is TGCAGCGTTGAAGTGGGGGCGTTGGTCTCTGGGACCAACGTCCTGACTTTC. Encoded protein: CSVEVGALVSGTNVLTF.

This clonotype has only a few counts. The chain combines TRBV24-1 with TRBJ2-1, with a possible D match to TRBD1 (5 bases). This CDR3 has 15 amino acids. Germline V gene sequence: CDR1 KGHDR, CDR2 SFDVKD. Trimming stripped 4 bases from V and 5 bases from J, with 14 bases between. The CDR3 here is CATSDPVRGNNEQFF. The CDR3 DNA sequence: TGTGCCACCAGTGACCCTGTAAGGGGCAACAATGAGCAGTTCTTC.

This clonotype was counted many times. J is TRBJ2-7 and V is TRBV20-1; D unclear. V was pared by 3 bases and J by 1 base, with 7 bases between. Germline loops: CDR1 DFQATT, CDR2 SNEGSKA (reference sequence). The CDR3 totals 12 residues. The CDR3 region has the DNA TGCAGTGCTAGTACCCGATCCTACGAGCAGTACTTC. It translates to CSASTRSYEQYF.

Turning to this clonotype: Germline is not matched at one junction end, which may reflect a read error. CDR3 coding DNA: TGTGCCGGCAGTCCTGGGGGGGCCAACGTCCTGACTTTC. It translates to CAGSPGGANVLTF. V and J are TRBV25-1 and TRBJ2-6; D not resolved. The CDR3 extends over 13 amino acids. The germline V gene encodes CDR1 MGHDK and CDR2 SYGVNS.

This clonotype has a handful of counts. The chain employs TRBV4-1 and TRBJ2-4; the D gene could be TRBD1 or TRBD2 (6 bases each). The J call may not be correct, given that the DNA end is closer to TRBJ2-5. This CDR3 has 15 amino acids. Germline CDR1 reads MGHRA; CDR2 reads YSYEKL. CDR3 residues: CASSQDLGAGETQYF. In DNA, the CDR3 is TGCGCCAGCAGCCAAGATCTGGGGGCGGGGGAGACCCAGTACTTC.

The chain uses TRBV7-2 and TRBJ1-5; D gene uncertain. The V and J ends lost 4 bases and 2 bases respectively, with 9 bases between them. Germline values: CDR1 SGHTA, CDR2 FQGNSA. The CDR3 covers 14 residues. The chain's CDR3 is CASSWDRGNQPQHF. In nucleotides, the CDR3 is TGTGCCAGCAGCTGGGATCGGGGCAATCAGCCCCAGCATTTT.

Ten or more counts support this clonotype. The chain couples TRBV29-1 to TRBJ2-3; 7 bases align to TRBD2. Germline V gene sequence: CDR1 SQVTM, CDR2 ANQGSEA. The CDR3 has 13 amino acids. J gave up 4 bases and V 6 bases, and 7 bases lay outside the gene matches. CDR3 DNA sequence: TGCAGCGTGGATGGACTAGATCCAGATACGCAGTATTTT. Translation gives CSVDGLDPDTQYF.

The J gene is TRBJ2-3, the V gene TRBV28; 8 nucleotides align to TRBD2. Trimming at V came to 6 bases and at J to 2 bases, leaving 10 bases not matched to a gene. The CDR3 contains 16 residues. Germline lookup yields CDR1 MDHEN and CDR2 SYDVKM. CDR3 in amino acids: CASSSSGTRNTDTQYF. CDR3 DNA sequence: TGTGCCAGCAGCTCCTCCGGGACTAGGAACACAGATACGCAGTATTTT.

The table lists this clonotype with many counts. J is TRBJ2-4 and V is TRBV28; no definite D call. With 7 bases removed from V and 1 base from J, the gap between germline ends came to 11 bases. Per germline, CDR1 MDHEN and CDR2 SYDVKM. The CDR3 is 14 amino acids. CDR3 amino acids: CASKTPAAKNIQYF. CDR3 nucleotides: TGTGCCAGCAAGACACCCGCTGCCAAAAACATTCAGTACTTC. Supplemented by reference TRBV28 and TRBJ2-4, the full variable domain reads DVKVTQSSRYLVKRTGEKVFLECVQDMDHENMFWYRQDPGLGLRLIYFSYDVKMKEKGDIPEGYSVSREKKERFSLILESASTNQTSMYLCASKTPAAKNIQYFGAGTRLSVL.